One and the same sample provided the 11 T cell receptor beta chains below, sequenced in a study of cytomegalovirus exposure and HLA in healthy donors. PCR amplification relied on 60 Vbeta primers (plus 13 Jbeta primers). The method was immunoSEQ multiplex PCR; TCRdb's version includes in-frame clones alone and lacks a portion of them. Of hundreds of thousands of clones in the sample, around 80% are singletons; the top ten hold less than 3.5%. Sequenced material: PBMCs. Receptors originate from a woman aged 55 to 70 in good health and CMV-seropositive.

The chain joins TRBV9 to TRBJ2-3, with 8 bases that match TRBD2. Per germline, CDR1 SGDLS and CDR2 YYNGEE. Trimming cost V 0 bases and J 6 bases; bases outside gene matches: 6. The length of the CDR3 is 15 residues. Written as DNA, the CDR3 is TGTGCCAGCAGCGTAGCATCGGGGGGGCCTGATACGCAGTATTTT. Translation gives CASSVASGGPDTQYF.

The V gene is TRBV5-4, the J gene TRBJ2-1; 9 bases align to TRBD1. Germline CDR1 is SGHNT and CDR2 is YYREEE (reference sequence). The CDR3 length is 16 residues. The trim removed 4 bases at V and 7 bases at J, leaving 12 bases unmatched. The CDR3 DNA is TGTGCCAGCAGCCCCCCGCGAGACAGGGGGTGGAATGAGCAGTTCTTC. As protein: CASSPPRDRGWNEQFF.

The rearrangement links TRBV5-8 to TRBJ1-4; the D is unclear. With 6 bases removed from V and 4 bases from J, the gap between germline ends came to 7 bases. Germline V CDR1 and CDR2: SGHTS, YDEGEE. This CDR3 contains 12 residues. CDR3 region: CASTFYNEKLFF. For the CDR3, the DNA is TGTGCCAGCACCTTTTATAATGAAAAACTGTTTTTT.

This clone has only one observation. The chain recombines TRBV5-1 with TRBJ2-1; 8 nucleotides line up with TRBD2. The CDR3 length is 13 residues. Germline CDR1 is SGHRS and CDR2 is YFSETQ. With 4 bases clipped from V and 8 bases from J, the junction kept 5 bases outside the gene matches. CDR3 coding DNA: TGCGCCAGCAGCACGGGAGGGGCCGATGAGCAGTTCTTC. The encoded protein is CASSTGGADEQFF.

This clone was counted only a few times. The V gene is TRBV10-3, the J gene TRBJ2-7, with D possibly being TRBD2 (7 bases). This CDR3 contains 13 residues. Looked up from germline, CDR1 is ENHRY and CDR2 is SYGVKD. V lost 4 bases and J lost 6, with 13 bases in between. The CDR3 nucleotides are TGTGCCATCAGTGGGAACAGGGAGGGCGAGCAGTACTTC. Amino acid sequence: CAISGNREGEQYF.

This clone was recorded once. For the CDR3, the DNA is TGTGCCAGCAGCTTCGCGGGGGGTGACGATACGCAGTATTTT. It specifies CASSFAGGDDTQYF. The V gene is TRBV7-2, the J gene TRBJ2-3; 8 bases line up with TRBD2. The CDR3 is made up of 14 amino acids. Germline loops: CDR1 SGHTA, CDR2 FQGNSA. V lost 3 bases, J lost 6 bases, and 5 bases stayed unmatched.

The count of this clone is one. The rearrangement links TRBV29-1 to TRBJ1-4, with 7 bases that match TRBD1. CDR3 length equals 13 residues. Unmatched junction bases numbered 5, after V lost 6 bases and J lost 4 bases. Germline values: CDR1 SQVTM, CDR2 ANQGSEA. CDR3 amino acids: CSVEGAGNEKLFF. Written as DNA, the CDR3 is TGCAGCGTCGAGGGGGCGGGTAATGAAAAACTGTTTTTT.

The chain links TRBV7-9 to TRBJ2-5, with 7 bases fitting TRBD1. CDR3 length equals 13 residues. Losses at the gene ends were 8 bases for V and 3 bases for J; bases not matched to a gene: 6. Looked up from germline, CDR1 is SEHNR and CDR2 is FQNEAQ (reference sequence). The CDR3 sequence is CASGKGGEETQYF. The CDR3 nucleotides are TGTGCCAGCGGGAAAGGGGGCGAAGAGACCCAGTACTTC.

V and J are TRBV5-6 and TRBJ2-5, with TRBD1 matching 7 bases. Germline lookup yields CDR1 SGHDT and CDR2 YYEEEE. This CDR3 region has 16 residues. The junction had 11 bases not matched to a gene; V was cut back by 4 bases and J by 2 bases. The CDR3 reads CASSRQGKLNQETQYF. The CDR3 region has the DNA TGTGCCAGCAGCCGACAGGGAAAGCTAAATCAAGAGACCCAGTACTTC.

In the case of this clone: One junction end does not reproduce the germline sequence, and a read error may be involved. J is TRBJ2-1 and V is TRBV5-1; TRBD2 matches 7 bases. The CDR3 is made up of 15 amino acids. Germline V gene lookup returns CDR1 SGHRS and CDR2 YFSETQ. The CDR3 here is CASSLSSGQYNEQFF. DNA of the CDR3: TGCGCCAGTAGCTTGTCTAGCGGCCAATACAATGAGCAGTTCTTC.

This chain's CDR3 is CASSVATGSYGYTF. Here the CDR3 DNA reads TGTGCCAGCAGCGTAGCGACAGGGTCCTATGGCTACACCTTC. The chain carries TRBV9 and TRBJ1-2; 7 nucleotides align to TRBD1. The CDR3 is 14 residues long. The junction had 3 bases not matched to a gene; V was cut back by 0 bases and J by 4 bases. The germline V gene has CDR1 SGDLS and CDR2 YYNGEE.